Below, 18 T cell receptor beta chains from the same sample are listed, as sequenced in a study of cytomegalovirus exposure and HLA in healthy donors. PCR primers comprised 60 Vbeta and 13 Jbeta primers. Profiled with immunoSEQ multiplex PCR; TCRdb holds only in-frame clones, not every one. Here the sample spans 150,000 to 200,000 clones, roughly 82% being singletons. Sequencing was done on a sample of PBMCs. The receptor source for this set is a woman aged 50 to 60 in good health and CMV-seropositive.

This chain uses TRBV19 with TRBJ1-4; D possibly corresponds to TRBD1 (5 bases). The CDR3 has 14 amino acids. Between the trimmed V and J ends, which lost 7 bases and 5 bases, there was a span of 14 bases. Germline V gene data show CDR1 as LNHDA and CDR2 as SQIVND (reference sequence). The CDR3 DNA sequence: TGTGCCAGTAAGGTCCGGGACTTCAATGAAAAACTGTTTTTT. Its protein is CASKVRDFNEKLFF. Based on the CDR3 plus reference TRBV19 and TRBJ1-4, the full variable domain is DGGITQSPKYLFRKEGQNVTLSCEQNLNHDAMYWYRQDPGQGLRLIYYSQIVNDFQKGDIAEGYSVSREKKESFPLTVTSAQKNPTAFYLCASKVRDFNEKLFFGSGTQLSVL.

The rearrangement uses TRBV6-1 and TRBJ1-1; no firm D call. The germline V and J ends were trimmed by 7 bases and 7 bases, with 10 bases remaining between them. CDR1 MNHNS and CDR2 SASEGT come from the germline V gene. The CDR3 runs to 11 residues. The CDR3 nucleotides are TGTGCCAGCAATGACGGGTTTGAAGCTTTCTTT. Translation gives CASNDGFEAFF.

CDR3 nucleotides: TGTGCCAGCAGCGCGACAGGGGATGACATTCAGTACTTC. Translated, it gives CASSATGDDIQYF. The rearrangement links TRBV5-4 to TRBJ2-4, with 8 bases matching TRBD1. Germline V gives CDR1 SGHNT, CDR2 YYREEE (reference sequence). The ends lost 4 bases at V and 8 bases at J; junction bases unmatched: 5. The CDR3 contains 13 residues. Variable domain in full (rest from reference TRBV5-4 and TRBJ2-4): ETGVTQSPTHLIKTRGQQVTLRCSSQSGHNTVSWYQQALGQGPQFIFQYYREEENGRGNFPPRFSGLQFPNYSSELNVNALELDDSALYLCASSATGDDIQYFGAGTRLSVL.

The chain uses TRBV7-3 and TRBJ1-1; 7 bases match TRBD1. In germline, CDR1 is SGHTA, CDR2 FQGTGA. CDR3 length equals 15 residues. Losses at the gene ends were 3 bases for V and 3 bases for J; bases not matched to a gene: 7. CDR3 in DNA: TGTGCCAGCAGCTTGACCAGCACAGGGGACACTGAAGCTTTCTTT. Translation gives CASSLTSTGDTEAFF.

The chain has TRBV2 and TRBJ2-1; possible D gene TRBD2, 7 bases. CDR1 and CDR2 from the germline V gene are SNHLY and FYNNEI. CDR3 length equals 15 residues. V shed 6 bases and J shed 5 bases, with 17 bases lying between them. The CDR3 DNA reads as TGTGCCAGCAGGCCCTGGGCGGGGGCAAACAATGAGCAGTTCTTC. As protein: CASRPWAGANNEQFF.

This clone was found a few times. The J gene is TRBJ2-1, the V gene TRBV5-4, with D unclear. Germline loops: CDR1 SGHNT, CDR2 YYREEE (reference sequence). This CDR3 has 13 residues. The V end was cut by 0 bases, the J end by 8 bases, with 9 bases between. The CDR3 protein is CASSLGPEDEQFF. For the CDR3, the DNA is TGTGCCAGCAGCTTGGGACCAGAGGATGAGCAGTTCTTC.

Only one count was recorded for this clone. This chain joins TRBV2 and TRBJ2-7; TRBD2 matches 8 bases. Trimming cost V 8 bases and J 1 base; bases outside gene matches: 7. The CDR3 is made up of 14 amino acids. Germline V gene data show CDR1 as SNHLY and CDR2 as FYNNEI. In DNA form, the CDR3 reads TGTGCCAGCCTCCTGCGGGGGGCTTCCTACGAGCAGTACTTC. It yields the protein CASLLRGASYEQYF.

Only one count was recorded for this clone. The chain recombines TRBV30 with TRBJ2-5; 13 bases line up with TRBD2. The better agreement between TRBJ2-7 and the DNA end casts doubt on the J call. Germline CDR1 reads GTSNPN; CDR2 reads SVGIG (reference sequence). The CDR3 contains 15 residues. In DNA, the CDR3 is TGTGCCTCGTCAGCAACTAGCGGGGGGGCCTACGAGCAGTACTTC. Its protein is CASSATSGGAYEQYF.

The V call is TRBV5-1, the J call TRBJ2-3; 9 bases are shared with TRBD2. The V gene's germline CDR1 is SGHRS and CDR2 YFSETQ. V lost 4 bases to trimming and J lost 0 bases; unmatched junction nucleotides: 9. There are 17 residues in the CDR3. For the CDR3, the DNA is TGCGCCAGCAGCCCCCTGCCTAGCGGGGCTAGCACAGATACGCAGTATTTT. Translating it yields CASSPLPSGASTDTQYF.

This clone showed up just a few times. J is TRBJ1-5 and V is TRBV6-1, with D perhaps matching TRBD1 (6 bases). The CDR3 runs to 15 residues. The V end lost 6 bases, the J end lost 3 bases, and 15 bases lay between the germline ends. Germline V gives CDR1 MNHNS, CDR2 SASEGT. This CDR3 reads CASRNVGQLNQPQHF. CDR3 DNA: TGTGCCAGCAGGAACGTGGGACAACTCAATCAGCCCCAGCATTTT.

The chain recombines TRBV5-1 with TRBJ2-1, with TRBD2 matching over 9 bases. The CDR3 runs to 12 residues. Germline trimming cut 5 bases from V and 14 bases from J; bases unmatched to any gene: 8. From germline, CDR1 is SGHRS and CDR2 YFSETQ. In nucleotides, the CDR3 is TGCGCCAGCAGTTCGGTAGCGGGGGAGAAGTTCTTC. This codes for CASSSVAGEKFF.

The chain employs TRBV15 and TRBJ2-1; 8 bases are shared with TRBD2. This CDR3 is 16 amino acids long. With 0 bases clipped from V and 4 bases from J, the junction kept 5 bases outside the gene matches. The germline CDR1 and CDR2 sequences are LNHNV and YYDKDF (reference sequence). The chain's CDR3 is CATSRETGGHYNEQFF. CDR3 nucleotides: TGTGCCACCAGCAGAGAAACGGGGGGGCATTACAATGAGCAGTTCTTC.

The rearrangement joins TRBV4-2 to TRBJ2-7, with a weak D call TRBD2 (6 bases). CDR1 is LGHNA, CDR2 YNFKEQ, per germline. With 5 bases removed from V and 2 bases from J, the gap between germline ends came to 13 bases. This CDR3 is 14 amino acids long. Here the CDR3 DNA reads TGTGCCAGCAGCTTGGACGGGGGAACCTACGAGCAGTACTTC. The encoded protein is CASSLDGGTYEQYF.

This chain joins TRBV5-4 and TRBJ2-1; the D gene is possibly TRBD1 (5 bases). Germline V gives CDR1 SGHNT, CDR2 YYREEE (reference sequence). V was clipped by 3 bases and J by 6 bases, with 16 bases between them. The CDR3 is made up of 15 amino acids. The CDR3 coding sequence is TGTGCCAGCAGCTCCCCATCAAACCAGGGCAATGAGCAGTTCTTC. Translated: CASSSPSNQGNEQFF.

The gene calls are TRBV5-6 and TRBJ2-6, with no clear D. The CDR3 has 15 residues. V dropped 1 base and J dropped 0 bases, with 5 bases sitting between them. The germline V gene encodes CDR1 SGHDT and CDR2 YYEEEE. CDR3 in DNA: TGTGCCAGCAGCTTGTTGAGCTCTGGGGCCAACGTCCTGACTTTC. Translating gives CASSLLSSGANVLTF. Full variable domain (remainder filled in from reference TRBV5-6 and TRBJ2-6): DAGVTQSPTHLIKTRGQQVTLRCSPKSGHDTVSWYQQALGQGPQFIFQYYEEEERQRGNFPDRFSGHQFPNYSSELNVNALLLGDSALYLCASSLLSSGANVLTFGAGSRLTVL.

This chain joins TRBV4-1 and TRBJ2-1; 9 bases match TRBD1. V lost 4 bases, J lost 4 bases, and 14 bases stayed unmatched. From germline, CDR1 is MGHRA and CDR2 YSYEKL. This CDR3 has 18 residues. The CDR3 protein is CASSRRYPAGQGYNEQFF. The CDR3, as DNA: TGCGCCAGCAGCCGCAGATACCCGGCGGGACAGGGATACAATGAGCAGTTCTTC.

The chain carries TRBV2 and TRBJ1-2; D might be TRBD1 (6 bases). The germline CDR1 and CDR2 sequences are SNHLY and FYNNEI. The ends were cut back, 6 bases at V and 6 bases at J, with 11 bases in the middle. CDR3 size: 12 residues. DNA of the CDR3: TGTGCCAGCAGGCAGGGGTCGCATGGCTACACCTTC. Amino acid sequence: CASRQGSHGYTF. Drawing the rest from reference TRBV2 and TRBJ1-2, the complete variable domain is EPEVTQTPSHQVTQMGQEVILRCVPISNHLYFYWYRQILGQKVEFLVSFYNNEISEKSEIFDDQFSVERPDGSNFTLKIRSTKLEDSAMYFCASRQGSHGYTFGSGTRLTVV.

As DNA, the CDR3 is TGTGCCAGCAGTGAAGCGCCCGAGGAAAAGAACACTGAAGCTTTCTTT. Translation: CASSEAPEEKNTEAFF. The J gene is TRBJ1-1, the V gene TRBV2; no reliable D call. CDR3 length: 16 amino acids. The ends were cut back, 0 bases at V and 1 base at J, with 12 bases in the middle. Germline CDR1 and CDR2: SNHLY and FYNNEI.